The TCR beta chain described here comes from a study of blood T cells in healthy people across ages. The overall study: Per two T cells, about one barcoded beta molecule was captured through template switching. Study outcomes and limitations: Calculation of diversity from one million T cells yielded estimates considered to be underestimates. With donor CMV status unknown, expanded clonotype changes were possibly confounded.

For the second PCR, which ran for about 6 to 11 cycles, a sample-barcoded 5' primer and a J-beta primer mix were used. Each cDNA was tagged by a template-switch adaptor containing 12 random nucleotides. Using its own MiXCR run on the 5' RACE reads, TCRdb lists one record per CDR3 protein. Of roughly 800,000 distinct CDR3 sequences in the sample, roughly 40% were seen once. Turning to this clonotype: Antigen unknown.

V dropped 5 bases and J dropped 2 bases, with 13 bases sitting between them. The CDR3 runs to 15 residues. Germline CDR1 DFQATT, CDR2 SNEGSKA (reference sequence). The gene calls are TRBV20-1 and TRBJ1-6; D is unresolved. The receptor's source is a man between 18 and 29 years old in good health. Sample: blood. The CDR3 here is CSAPGAGAYNSPLHF. CDR3 nucleotides: TGCAGTGCTCCCGGCGCGGGTGCCTATAATTCACCCCTCCACTTT.